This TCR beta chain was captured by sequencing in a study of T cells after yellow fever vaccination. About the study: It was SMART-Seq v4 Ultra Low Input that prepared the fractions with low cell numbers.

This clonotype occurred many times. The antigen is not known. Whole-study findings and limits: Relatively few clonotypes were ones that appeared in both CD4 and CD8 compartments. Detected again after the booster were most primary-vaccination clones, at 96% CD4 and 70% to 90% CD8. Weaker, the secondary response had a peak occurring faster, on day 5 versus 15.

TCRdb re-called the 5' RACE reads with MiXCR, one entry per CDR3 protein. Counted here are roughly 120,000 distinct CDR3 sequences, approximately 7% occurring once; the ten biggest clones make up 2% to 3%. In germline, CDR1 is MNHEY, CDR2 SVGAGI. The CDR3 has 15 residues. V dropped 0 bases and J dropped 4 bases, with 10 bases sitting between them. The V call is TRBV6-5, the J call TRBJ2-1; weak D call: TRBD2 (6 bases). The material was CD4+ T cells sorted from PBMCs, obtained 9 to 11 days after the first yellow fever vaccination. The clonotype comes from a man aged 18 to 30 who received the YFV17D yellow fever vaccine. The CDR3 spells CASSYSAGSYNEQFF. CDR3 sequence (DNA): TGTGCCAGCAGTTACTCGGCGGGGTCGTACAATGAGCAGTTCTTC.